The present T cell receptor beta chain was sequenced within a study of T cell repertoires in cytomegalovirus infection (dated by TCRdb to the late 2010s). Describing the broader study: The HLA type of each donor mattered for the analysis, because public TCR beta signatures pointed to carriage of CMV infection along with the matching HLA type. Findings and caveats that apply to the study as a whole: Cumulative frequency of public TCR beta family members discriminated carriers of CMV infection plus the relevant HLA type in this cohort and an independent roughly 330-donor cohort. In the ex vivo response, HLA-C-restricted CMV-specific TCR beta clonotypes were dominant, and in two of eight donors the single most frequent clonotype came from this HLA-C-restricted group.

Reads for this sample came from an Illumina HiSeq 1500. The public reads were run again by TCRdb, first through fastp at Q25 and then through MiXCR, and only productive beta chains were kept. Every distinct CDR3 protein forms one entry, paired with its most common genes and DNA. The sample yields 150,000 to 200,000 distinct CDR3 sequences; approximately 15% were counted once. 27% of the sample goes to the ten largest clones. CDR3 length: 14 amino acids, cysteine to phenylalanine. The sequence is cut down to CDR3 DNA, 42 bases in frame from base 1. The junction shows trimming of 3 bases on V and 3 bases on J, plus 14 bases between the germline ends. CDR1 and CDR2 were assigned from the germline V gene (reference sequence) as DFQATT and SNEGSKA. Notes on this clonotype: The antigen it binds to is not known. No much larger clone is present one base from it, and per-base qualities are unavailable.

The source of this sequence is a human donor in good health (CMV status not recorded). Some clones in this sample may be carry-over from other donors' samples. The sequencing input was PBMCs. The sequence is built from TRBV20-1 and TRBJ1-1, with an unclear D gene assignment. The bases read TGCAGTGCTAGGATCAACGGCCGGGACACTGAAGCTTTCTTT. It is translated as CSARINGRDTEAFF.